Listed below are T cell receptor beta chains from one sample, sequenced in a study of blood T cell repertoires in COVID-19. Profiled with immunoSEQ multiplex PCR; TCRdb holds only in-frame clones, not every one. The sample records about 300,000 clones, 70% to 90% being singletons. Sequencing input: PBMCs or T cells enriched from blood (not recorded which). These receptor sequences come from a young man who had recovered from COVID-19. The CDR3 runs from the conserved cysteine through the conserved F or W. Fields, in order: D gene, clone size, V gene, J gene, CDR3 protein, CDR3 DNA. A D gene is named only where the DNA matches it firmly. Size is omitted from some rows. Given values are once, few, many or a class for expanded clones.

d_gene: NA
abundance: NA
v_gene: TRBV12-3/TRBV12-4
j_gene: TRBJ2-7
CDR3aa: CASSRGPGEEQYF
CDR3nt: TGTGCCAGCAGCCGAGGGCCCGGTGAGGAGCAGTACTTC

d_gene: NA
abundance: NA
v_gene: TRBV15
j_gene: TRBJ2-3
CDR3aa: CATSRVGAGIGPDTQYF
CDR3nt: TGTGCCACCAGCAGAGTTGGCGCAGGGATTGGCCCAGATACGCAGTATTTT

d_gene: NA
abundance: NA
v_gene: TRBV24-1
j_gene: TRBJ2-2
CDR3aa: CATSDRPEYTGELFF
CDR3nt: TGTGCCACCAGTGATCGTCCCGAGTACACCGGGGAGCTGTTTTTT

d_gene: TRBD2
abundance: few
v_gene: TRBV9
j_gene: TRBJ2-3
CDR3aa: CASSVDTSGYTQYF
CDR3nt: TGTGCCAGCAGCGTAGATACTAGCGGATATACGCAGTATTTT

d_gene: NA
abundance: NA
v_gene: TRBV4-1
j_gene: TRBJ2-7
CDR3aa: CASSQPGRGTYEQYF
CDR3nt: TGCGCCAGCAGCCAGCCGGGACGGGGGACCTACGAGCAGTACTTC

d_gene: TRBD1
abundance: once
v_gene: TRBV6-5
j_gene: TRBJ2-1
CDR3aa: CASNIRDRDLEQFF
CDR3nt: TGTGCCAGCAACATCCGGGACAGGGATCTTGAGCAGTTCTTC

d_gene: TRBD1
abundance: NA
v_gene: TRBV5-4
j_gene: TRBJ1-2
CDR3aa: CASSLGDRVYGYTF
CDR3nt: TGTGCCAGCAGCTTGGGGGACAGGGTCTATGGCTACACCTTC

d_gene: TRBD1
abundance: NA
v_gene: TRBV29-1
j_gene: TRBJ2-3
CDR3aa: CSVDPTGFRTDTQYF
CDR3nt: TGCAGCGTTGACCCGACAGGGTTTAGGACAGATACGCAGTATTTT

d_gene: TRBD2
abundance: NA
v_gene: TRBV7-6
j_gene: TRBJ2-7
CDR3aa: CASSLVASGGANYEQYF
CDR3nt: TGTGCCAGCAGCTTAGTGGCTAGCGGGGGGGCCAACTACGAGCAGTACTTC

d_gene: TRBD2
abundance: once
v_gene: TRBV6-1
j_gene: TRBJ2-7
CDR3aa: CASSEPSSGSYEQYF
CDR3nt: TGTGCCAGCAGTGAGCCCTCTAGCGGCTCCTACGAGCAGTACTTC

d_gene: NA
abundance: once
v_gene: TRBV5-1
j_gene: TRBJ1-1
CDR3aa: CASSLSAGVNTEAFF
CDR3nt: TGCGCCAGCAGTTTGAGCGCAGGGGTGAACACTGAAGCTTTCTTT

d_gene: NA
abundance: NA
v_gene: TRBV7-9
j_gene: TRBJ1-5
CDR3aa: CASSLAAQPQHF
CDR3nt: TGTGCCAGCAGCTTAGCGGCCCAGCCCCAGCATTTT

d_gene: NA
abundance: NA
v_gene: TRBV10-3
j_gene: TRBJ1-1
CDR3aa: CATRIGQENTEAFF
CDR3nt: TGTGCCACCAGAATTGGGCAGGAGAACACTGAAGCTTTCTTT